This TCR beta chain was observed in a study of cytomegalovirus exposure and HLA in healthy donors. The PCR made use of 60 Vbeta and 13 Jbeta primers. TCRdb's copy holds only in-frame clones and misses some; the assay was immunoSEQ multiplex PCR. The profile shows roughly 130,000 clones, about 79% of them singletons. CDR1 is SGHNT, CDR2 YYREEE, per germline (reference sequence). Trimming removed 1 base at V and 4 bases at J, with 8 bases between. The CDR3 runs 13 residues. The chain is built from TRBV5-4 and TRBJ1-1, with D uncertain. Sequenced: PBMCs. The receptor comes from a woman between 18 and 29 years old in good health and CMV-seropositive. Here the CDR3 DNA reads TGTGCCAGCAGCTTGCAAGGGAGCACTGAAGCTTTCTTT. This encodes CASSLQGSTEAFF.